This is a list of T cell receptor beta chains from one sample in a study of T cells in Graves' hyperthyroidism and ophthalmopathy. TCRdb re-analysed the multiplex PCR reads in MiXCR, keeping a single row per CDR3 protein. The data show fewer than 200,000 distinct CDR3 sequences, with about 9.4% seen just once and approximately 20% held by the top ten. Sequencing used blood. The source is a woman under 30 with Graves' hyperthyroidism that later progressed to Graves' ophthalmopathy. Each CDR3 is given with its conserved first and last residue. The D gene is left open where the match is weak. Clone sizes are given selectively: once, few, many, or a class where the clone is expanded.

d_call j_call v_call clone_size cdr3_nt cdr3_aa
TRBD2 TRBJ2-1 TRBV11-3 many TGTGCCAGCAGCTTAAAGCTACCGACTAGCGTGGCCAATGAGCAGTTCTTC CASSLKLPTSVANEQFF
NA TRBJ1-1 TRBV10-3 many TGTGCCATCAGTGAGTCTAACTCGCTTTACACTGAAGCTTTCTTT CAISESNSLYTEAFF
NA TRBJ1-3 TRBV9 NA TGTGCCAGCAACCGCGGCGAGGGTCGGGACACCATATATTTT CASNRGEGRDTIYF
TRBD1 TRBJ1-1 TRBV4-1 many TGCGCCAGCAGCCAGGGGAAGGACAGGGTGACTGAAGCTTTCTTT CASSQGKDRVTEAFF
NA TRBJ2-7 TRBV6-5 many TGTGCCAGCAGTTACTCGTCTGACCGAGCCTACGAGCAGTACTTC CASSYSSDRAYEQYF
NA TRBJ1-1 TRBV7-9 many TGTGCCAGCAGCCTAAAACAGGGCACTGAAGCTTTCTTT CASSLKQGTEAFF
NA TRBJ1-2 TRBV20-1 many TGCAGTGCGAATACCAGGGAGAACTATGGCTACACCTTC CSANTRENYGYTF
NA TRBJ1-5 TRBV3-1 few TGTGCCAGCAGCCAAGGGCCCGGTACAGGGCTGTATAGCAATCAGCCCCAGCATTTT CASSQGPGTGLYSNQPQHF
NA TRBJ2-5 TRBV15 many TGTGCCACCAGCAGAGATCAGGGGGAGACCCAGTACTTC CATSRDQGETQYF
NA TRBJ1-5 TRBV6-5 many TGTGCCAGCAGTTACTCCTATGATTCTAACTTCAATCAGCCCCAGCATTTT CASSYSYDSNFNQPQHF
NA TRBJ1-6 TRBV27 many TGTGCCAGCAGTTCCGGGGGAGGGTATTCACCCCTCCACTTT CASSSGGGYSPLHF
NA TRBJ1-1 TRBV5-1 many TGCGCCAGCAGCTTTGGAACCGACACTGAAGCTTTCTTT CASSFGTDTEAFF
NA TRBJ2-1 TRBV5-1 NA TGCGCCAGCAGCCCCTACGTTGGCAGGGGGGGTAATGAGCAGTTCTTC CASSPYVGRGGNEQFF
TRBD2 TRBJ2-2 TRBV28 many TGTGCCAGCAGACCTCTTTCTGGGCTAGCGGGAGTCATCGGGGAGCTGTTTTTT CASRPLSGLAGVIGELFF
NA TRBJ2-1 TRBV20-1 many TGCAGTGCTAGTAAAGAGTTTGGGCTGCAGTTCTTC CSASKEFGLQFF
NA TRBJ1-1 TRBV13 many TGTGCCAGCAGCTTAGGAGCCGGAGGGAGCACTGAAGCTTTCTTT CASSLGAGGSTEAFF
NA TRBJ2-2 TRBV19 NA TGTGCCAGTAGTATCTCCCTTGGTACCGGGGAGCTGTTTTTT CASSISLGTGELFF
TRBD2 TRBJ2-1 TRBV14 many TGTGCCAGCAGCCGATCTAGCGGGTACAATGAGCAGTTCTTC CASSRSSGYNEQFF
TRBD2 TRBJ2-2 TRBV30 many TGTGCCTGGAGTAAATCCGGACTAGCGGAGAACACCGGGGAGCTGTTTTTT CAWSKSGLAENTGELFF
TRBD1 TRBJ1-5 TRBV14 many TGTGCCAGCAGCCCTCCGAGACAGGGGCCTAGCAATCAGCCCCAGCATTTT CASSPPRQGPSNQPQHF
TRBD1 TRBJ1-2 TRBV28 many TGTGCCACTGCCGAATCCGGGACAGGGGAATTTTCTAACTATGGCTACACCTTC CATAESGTGEFSNYGYTF
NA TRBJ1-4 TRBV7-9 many TGTGCCAGCCAACAGAGAAATGAAAAACTGTTTTTT CASQQRNEKLFF
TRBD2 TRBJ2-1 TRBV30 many TGTGCCTGGGCCAGCGGGAGTAACAATGAGCAGTTCTTC CAWASGSNNEQFF
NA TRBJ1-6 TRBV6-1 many TGTGCCAGCAGCCCACAGGGTATCAGTTCACCCCTCCACTTT CASSPQGISSPLHF
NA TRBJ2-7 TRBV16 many TGTGCCAGCAGCCAACCCAACTACGAGCAGTACTTC CASSQPNYEQYF
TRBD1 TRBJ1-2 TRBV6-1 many TGTGCCAGCAGCCTCTGGGTCCGGGACAGCAACCTTAACTATGGCTACACCTTC CASSLWVRDSNLNYGYTF
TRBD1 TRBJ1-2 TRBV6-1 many TGTGCCAGCAGTGAAAGGGCAGGGGGAGACTATGGCTACACCTTC CASSERAGGDYGYTF
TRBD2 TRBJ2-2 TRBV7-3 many TGTGCCAGCAGCCCGATTATCGGACTAGCGGGGGGGCGTAACACCGGGGAGCTGTTTTTT CASSPIIGLAGGRNTGELFF
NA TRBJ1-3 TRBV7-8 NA TGTGCCAGCAGCCCTTTGTCTGTTTACTCTGGAAACACCATATATTTT CASSPLSVYSGNTIYF
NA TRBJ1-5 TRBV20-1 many TGCAGTGCCACACGGCGGGGGTTTGGTCAGCCCCAGCATTTT CSATRRGFGQPQHF
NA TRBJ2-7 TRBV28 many TGTGCCAGCAGCCAGGCTGGACCCCACTACGAGCAGTACTTC CASSQAGPHYEQYF
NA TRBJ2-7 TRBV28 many TGTGCCAGCAGTTTCAGGGGACGGGGTTCGTACGAGCAGTACTTC CASSFRGRGSYEQYF
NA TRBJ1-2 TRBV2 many TGTGCCAGCAACCAACAGAGGGAAGGGGGAAACACCTTC CASNQQREGGNTF
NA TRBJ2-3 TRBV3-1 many TGTGCCAGCAGCCATTTTTCAGATACGCAGTATTTT CASSHFSDTQYF
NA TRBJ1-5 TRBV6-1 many TGTGCCAGCAGTGAAGTGAGGGCAGGCAATCAGCCCCAGCATTTT CASSEVRAGNQPQHF
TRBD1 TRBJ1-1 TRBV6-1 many TGTGCCAGCAGGCATTCCGGGACAGGACCAGGGACTGAAGCTTTCTTT CASRHSGTGPGTEAFF
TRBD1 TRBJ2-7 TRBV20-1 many TGCAGTGCTAGTCCCGACGGAAGACAGGGCTACGAGCAGTACTTC CSASPDGRQGYEQYF
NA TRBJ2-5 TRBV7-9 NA TGTGCCAGCAGCTTATGGGAGGGGAGATGGACAGGGAATCGTCAAGAGACCCAGTACTTC CASSLWEGRWTGNRQETQYF
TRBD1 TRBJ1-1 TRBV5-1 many TGCGCCAGCAGCCGGACGGGACAGCCGAACACTGAAGCTTTCTTT CASSRTGQPNTEAFF
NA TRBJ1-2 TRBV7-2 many TGTGCCAGCAGCCCGCTCGCCTACTGGACTTCTAACTATGACTACACCTTC CASSPLAYWTSNYDYTF
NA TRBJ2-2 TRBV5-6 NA TGTGCCAGCAGCTCACCAACGGAGGCCCCATGGGGCGGGGAGCTGTTTTTT CASSSPTEAPWGGELFF
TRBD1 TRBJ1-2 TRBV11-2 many TGTGCCAGCAGCCAGGGACAGCCAGGATCCTATGGCTACACCTTC CASSQGQPGSYGYTF
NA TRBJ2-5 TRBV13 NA TGTGCCAGCAGCTTACTTGGGCTAGAGAAATCTCAAGAGACCCAGTACTTC CASSLLGLEKSQETQYF
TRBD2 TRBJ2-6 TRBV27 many TGTGCCAGCACAAAATTCAAAGGGAGGGCTGGGGCCAACGTCCTGACTTTC CASTKFKGRAGANVLTF
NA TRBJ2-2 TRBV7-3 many TGTGCCAGCAGCTCAGGACTCGACACCGGGGAGCTGTTTTTT CASSSGLDTGELFF